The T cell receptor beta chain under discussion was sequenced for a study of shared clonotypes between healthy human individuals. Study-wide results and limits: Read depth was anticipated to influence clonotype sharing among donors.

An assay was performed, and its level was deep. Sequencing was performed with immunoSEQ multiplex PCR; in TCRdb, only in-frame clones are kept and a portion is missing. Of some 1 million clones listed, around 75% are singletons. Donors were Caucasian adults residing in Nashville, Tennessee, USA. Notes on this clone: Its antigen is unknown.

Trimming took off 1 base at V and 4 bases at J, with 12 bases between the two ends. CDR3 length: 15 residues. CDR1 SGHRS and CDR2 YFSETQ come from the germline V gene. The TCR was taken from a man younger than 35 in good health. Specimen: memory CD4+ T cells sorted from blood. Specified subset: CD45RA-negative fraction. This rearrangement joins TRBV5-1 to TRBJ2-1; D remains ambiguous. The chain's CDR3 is CASSLWAEIYNEQFF. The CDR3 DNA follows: TGCGCCAGCAGCTTGTGGGCAGAAATTTACAATGAGCAGTTCTTC.